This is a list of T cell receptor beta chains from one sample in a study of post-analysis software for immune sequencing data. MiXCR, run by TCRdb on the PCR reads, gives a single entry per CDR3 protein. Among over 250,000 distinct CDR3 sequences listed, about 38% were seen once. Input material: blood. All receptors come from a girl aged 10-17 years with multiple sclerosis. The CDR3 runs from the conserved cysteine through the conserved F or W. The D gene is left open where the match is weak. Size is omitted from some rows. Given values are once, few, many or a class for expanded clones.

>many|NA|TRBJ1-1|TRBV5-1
CASSLTVNTEAFF
TGTGCCAGCAGTTTGACAGTGAACACTGAAGCTTTCTTT
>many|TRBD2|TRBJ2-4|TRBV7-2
CASRRAGDKNIQYF
TGTGCCAGCAGACGGGCGGGGGACAAAAACATTCAGTACTTC
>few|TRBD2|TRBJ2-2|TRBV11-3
CASSSSGSVSNIPNTGELFF
TGTGCCAGCAGCTCTAGCGGGAGCGTTTCTAATATCCCGAACACCGGGGAGCTGTTTTTT
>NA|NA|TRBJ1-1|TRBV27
CVGREFPPRNTEAFF
TGTGTCGGCCGGGAGTTTCCTCCTCGAAACACTGAAGCTTTCTTT
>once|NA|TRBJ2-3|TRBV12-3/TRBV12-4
CASSFAVTDTQYF
TGTGCCAGCAGTTTTGCGGTCACAGATACGCAGTATTTT
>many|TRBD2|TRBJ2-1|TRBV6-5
CASSSTSGGQINNEQFF
TGTGCCAGCAGTTCGACTAGCGGGGGGCAAATAAACAATGAGCAGTTCTTC
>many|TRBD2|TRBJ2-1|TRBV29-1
CSVGTSGGFYNEQFF
TGCAGCGTTGGGACTAGCGGGGGGTTCTACAATGAGCAGTTCTTC
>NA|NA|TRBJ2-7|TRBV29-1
CSVEVDRGDEQYF
TGCAGCGTTGAGGTGGACCGAGGCGACGAGCAGTACTTC
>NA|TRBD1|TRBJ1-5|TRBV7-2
CASSLAQGAMSQPQHF
TGTGCCAGCAGCTTAGCACAGGGGGCTATGAGTCAGCCCCAGCATTTT
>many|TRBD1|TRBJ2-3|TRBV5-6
CASSSDRGDTQYF
TGTGCCAGCAGCTCCGACAGGGGAGATACGCAGTATTTT
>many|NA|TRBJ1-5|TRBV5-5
CASSSFEGPNQPQHF
TGTGCCAGCAGCTCGTTTGAGGGACCAAATCAGCCCCAGCATTTT
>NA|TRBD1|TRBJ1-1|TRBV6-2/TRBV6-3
CASTRNPTGTEAFF
TGTGCCAGCACCAGAAATCCGACAGGGACTGAAGCTTTCTTT
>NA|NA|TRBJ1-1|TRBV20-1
CSAPLAAGTTEAFF
TGCAGTGCTCCCCTTGCCGCCGGCACCACCGAAGCTTTCTTT
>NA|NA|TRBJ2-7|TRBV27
CASSWGPGSYEQYF
TGTGCCAGCAGTTGGGGGCCTGGGTCCTACGAGCAGTACTTC
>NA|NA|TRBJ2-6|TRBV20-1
CSTRVLSGPGANVLTF
TGCAGTACTAGAGTACTGTCCGGGCCTGGGGCCAACGTCCTGACTTTC
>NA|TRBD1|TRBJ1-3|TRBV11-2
CASSLTGTGGAGNTIYF
TGTGCCAGCAGCTTAACCGGGACAGGGGGAGCTGGAAACACCATATATTTT
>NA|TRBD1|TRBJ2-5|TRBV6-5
CASSYSDFTGTGEGTQYF
TGTGCCAGCAGTTACTCGGATTTCACCGGGACAGGGGAAGGGACCCAGTACTTC
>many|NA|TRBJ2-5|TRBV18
CASSPQSKETQYF
TGTGCCAGCTCACCACAGAGTAAAGAGACCCAGTACTTC
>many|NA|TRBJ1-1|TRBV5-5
CASSLGVSAFF
TGTGCCAGCAGCTTGGGCGTTTCGGCTTTCTTT
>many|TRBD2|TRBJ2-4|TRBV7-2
CASSREAGVAKNIQYF
TGTGCCAGCAGCAGAGAAGCGGGAGTTGCCAAAAACATTCAGTACTTC
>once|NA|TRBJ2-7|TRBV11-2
CANSLRGGYEQYF
TGTGCCAACAGCTTAAGGGGCGGCTACGAGCAGTACTTC
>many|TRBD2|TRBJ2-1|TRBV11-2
CASSLARGLAGGVEQFF
TGTGCCAGCAGCTTAGCCCGCGGGCTAGCGGGGGGTGTTGAGCAGTTCTTC
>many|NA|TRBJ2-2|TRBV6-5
CASSYDYARSNTGELFF
TGTGCCAGCAGTTACGATTACGCCAGATCGAACACCGGGGAGCTGTTTTTT
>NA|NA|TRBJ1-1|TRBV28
CASSLGDLGAFF
TGTGCCAGCAGCCTGGGGGATCTGGGAGCTTTCTTT
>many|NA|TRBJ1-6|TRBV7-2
CASSLQMQAPLHF
TGTGCCAGCAGCTTACAGATGCAGGCACCCCTCCACTTT
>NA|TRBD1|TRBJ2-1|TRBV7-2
CASSLDRPVQFF
TGTGCCAGCAGTTTGGACAGGCCTGTGCAGTTCTTC